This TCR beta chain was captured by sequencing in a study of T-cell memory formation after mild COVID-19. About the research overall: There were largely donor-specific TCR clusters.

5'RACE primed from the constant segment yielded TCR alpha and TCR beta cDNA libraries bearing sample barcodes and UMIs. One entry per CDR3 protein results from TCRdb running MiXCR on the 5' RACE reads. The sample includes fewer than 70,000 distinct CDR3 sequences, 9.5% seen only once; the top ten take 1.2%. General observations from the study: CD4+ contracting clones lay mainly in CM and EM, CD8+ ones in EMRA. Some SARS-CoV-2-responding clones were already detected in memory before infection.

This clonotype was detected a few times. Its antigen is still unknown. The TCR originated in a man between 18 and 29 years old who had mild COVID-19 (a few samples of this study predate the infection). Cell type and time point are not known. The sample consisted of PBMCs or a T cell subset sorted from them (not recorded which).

The chain's CDR3 is CASSAGTSGGLRYNEQFF. CDR3 nucleotides: TGTGCCAGCAGCGCCGGGACTAGCGGGGGGCTACGTTACAATGAGCAGTTCTTC. The chain is built from TRBV5-5 and TRBJ2-1, with TRBD2 matching 15 bases. V shed 4 bases, J shed 4 bases, and the junction held 9 bases outside the gene matches. In germline, CDR1 is SGHKS, CDR2 YYEKEE (reference sequence). This CDR3 is 18 amino acids long.